The entry that follows covers one TCR beta chain sequence. Its antigen is as yet unknown. CDR1 MDHEN and CDR2 SYDVKM come from the germline V gene. The V end lost 5 bases, the J end lost 3 bases, and 11 bases lay between the germline ends. The CDR3 length is 13 residues. The data stem from a study of cytomegalovirus exposure and HLA in healthy donors. Points from the study as a whole: Most TCR sequences were uncommon, yet certain public TCRs appeared in many donors. The study flagged 150 to 200 TCR beta chains as cytomegalovirus-associated. Reported performance of the classifier showed diagnosis of cytomegalovirus status with high specificity and sensitivity.

The assay was immunoSEQ multiplex PCR, and TCRdb's table has in-frame clones only and misses some. Seen here are about 280,000 clones, 70% to 90% observed once, and the top ten hold over 0.7%. Sequencing used PBMCs. The TCR sequence derives from a woman aged 18 to 35 in good health and CMV-seronegative. The V gene is TRBV28, the J gene TRBJ2-7, with a tentative D call TRBD1 (6 bases). CDR3: CASSLLQGYEQYF. CDR3 DNA sequence: TGTGCCAGCAGTCTCTTACAGGGCTACGAGCAGTACTTC.